The 6 T cell receptor beta chains reported below all come from one sample, sequenced in a study of blood T cell repertoires in COVID-19. Sequenced by immunoSEQ multiplex PCR; TCRdb stores in-frame clones only, minus some. The table shows roughly 380,000 clones, with 75% to 90% occurring only once. Input material: peripheral blood. The origin of the receptors is a woman in her forties with COVID-19, enrolled during active disease.

The rearrangement links TRBV5-1 to TRBJ1-4; 7 positions match TRBD1. The CDR3 contains 16 residues. Trimming at V came to 2 bases and at J to 0 bases, leaving 4 bases not matched to a gene. Germline V gene data show CDR1 as SGHRS and CDR2 as YFSETQ. CDR3 loop: CASSFPQGATNEKLFF. For the CDR3, the DNA is TGCGCCAGCAGCTTTCCTCAGGGGGCAACTAATGAAAAACTGTTTTTT.

This clone was found once. The chain combines TRBV28 with TRBJ2-7; 10 bases align to TRBD1. CDR1 is MDHEN, CDR2 SYDVKM, per germline. The CDR3 spans 15 residues. V dropped 7 bases and J dropped 6; count of bases not matched to a gene: 12. The CDR3 loop is CASTDPGTGEGEQYF. The CDR3 DNA sequence: TGTGCCAGCACCGACCCCGGGACAGGGGAAGGCGAGCAGTACTTC.

The chain carries TRBV6-2 or TRBV6-3 and TRBJ1-2; TRBD1 aligns across 8 bases. This CDR3 contains 16 residues. Per germline, CDR1 MNHEY and CDR2 SVGEGT. J gave up 4 bases and V 5 bases, and 12 bases lay outside the gene matches. The CDR3 protein is CASSLFQGAGTYGYTF. For the CDR3, the DNA is TGTGCCAGCAGTCTTTTTCAGGGGGCCGGCACCTATGGCTACACCTTC.

This clone was observed a few times. The rearrangement joins TRBV5-8 to TRBJ2-5, with TRBD2 matching over 7 bases. Looked up from germline, CDR1 is SGHTS and CDR2 is YDEGEE. After removal of 3 bases from V and 4 bases from J, the junction contained 6 bases not matched to a gene. This CDR3 has 14 amino acids. The CDR3 nucleotides are TGTGCCAGCAGCTCCCAAGCGGGATCAGAGACCCAGTACTTC. It encodes CASSSQAGSETQYF. The full variable domain, completed using reference TRBV5-8 and TRBJ2-5, is EAGVTQSPTHLIKTRGQQATLRCSPISGHTSVYWYQQALGLGLQFLLWYDEGEERNRGNFPPRFSGRQFPNYSSELNVNALELEDSALYLCASSSQAGSETQYFGPGTRLLVL.

The chain couples TRBV19 to TRBJ1-2, with TRBD1 as a possible D gene (6 bases). Trimming shortened V by 2 bases and J by 1 base, and 8 bases separated the two germline ends. Germline CDR1 reads LNHDA; CDR2 reads SQIVND (reference sequence). This CDR3 is 14 amino acids long. This chain's CDR3 is CASSIQGINYGYTF. In DNA, the CDR3 is TGTGCCAGTAGTATACAGGGGATTAACTATGGCTACACCTTC.

This chain connects TRBV24-1 to TRBJ2-3; 10 nucleotides line up with TRBD1. This CDR3 has 14 amino acids. Germline CDR1 is KGHDR and CDR2 is SFDVKD. The J segment lost 6 bases and the V segment lost 5 bases, leaving 4 bases of the junction unmatched. The CDR3 nucleotides are TGTGCCACCAGTGGCGGGGGACAGGGGGATACGCAGTATTTT. The encoded protein is CATSGGGQGDTQYF.